This T cell receptor beta chain was sequenced in a study of response to subunit inactivated influenza vaccine. Overall study findings and caveats: Authors suggested that a seasonal influenza vaccination recruits few new T cells each time.

Each CDR3 protein is one row after TCRdb ran MiXCR on the RT-PCR reads. Among under 550,000 distinct CDR3 sequences listed, more than 7% were seen once. In this sample, this clonotype turned up many times. Its target is not known. CDR3 length equals 17 residues. Germline V gene lookup returns CDR1 SGHRS and CDR2 YFSETQ. V lost 2 bases, J lost 2 bases, and 9 bases stayed unmatched. The gene calls are TRBV5-1 and TRBJ2-3; 9 nucleotides align to TRBD1. This sample comprised PBMCs from blood, obtained less than 30 months after vaccination. The receptor comes from a man between 50 and 75 years old who received an inactivated influenza vaccine. This CDR3 reads CASSLLPGQGLTDTQYF. In DNA, the CDR3 is TGCGCCAGCAGCTTACTCCCGGGACAGGGTCTCACAGATACGCAGTATTTT.